The rows below give T cell receptor beta chains drawn from one sample of a study of shared clonotypes between healthy human individuals. Clones were sequenced by immunoSEQ multiplex PCR, and TCRdb holds only the in-frame ones, with some missing. The table shows about 2 million clones, with roughly 95% occurring only once. The sequenced material came from naive CD4+ T cells sorted from blood. These receptors originate from a man between 18 and 29 years old in good health. CDR3s include the opening cysteine and the closing phenylalanine or tryptophan. D genes are given only for firm matches. Only part of the rows carry a size: once, few, many, or a class if the clone is expanded.

TRBD2 | TRBJ2-1 | . | TRBV7-2 | TGTGCCAGCAGGCTAGCGGGAGGGCCGCCATCGGAGCAGTTCTTC | CASRLAGGPPSEQFF
TRBD1 | TRBJ1-1 | . | TRBV28 | TGTGCCAGCAGTGGGGCGGGACAGGGAATAATGAACACTGAAGCTTTCTTT | CASSGAGQGIMNTEAFF
TRBD1 | TRBJ2-7 | . | TRBV19 | TGTGCCAGTTCAATAGGACCGGGACAGGGTTACGAGCAGTACTTC | CASSIGPGQGYEQYF
. | TRBJ2-7 | . | TRBV5-1 | TGCGCCAGCAGCTTGGAGCCTAGCGCTCCCGACGAGCAGTACTTC | CASSLEPSAPDEQYF
TRBD2 | TRBJ2-7 | . | TRBV6-5 | TGTGCCAGCAGTGAGGGACTAGCGGGATCGCAGTACTTC | CASSEGLAGSQYF
TRBD1 | TRBJ1-2 | . | TRBV7-3 | TGTGCCAGCAGCCTGCGGGTGCAGGGGGCCTTCAACTATGGCTACACCTTC | CASSLRVQGAFNYGYTF
. | TRBJ2-3 | . | TRBV11-1 | TGTGCCAGCAGCCCGAACTACAGGGCCGATACGCAGTATTTT | CASSPNYRADTQYF
TRBD1 | TRBJ1-2 | . | TRBV19 | TGTGCCAGTAGTCCTTCCGACAGGGATGGCTACACCTTC | CASSPSDRDGYTF
. | TRBJ1-5 | . | TRBV15 | TGTGCCACCAGCAGAGGTGCAGGGAGTGGGGGCAATCAGCCCCAGCATTTT | CATSRGAGSGGNQPQHF
. | TRBJ1-2 | . | TRBV6-4 | TGTGCCAGCAGTGACGTCGCTTCACCCTCATTTTATGGCTACACCTTC | CASSDVASPSFYGYTF
. | TRBJ2-7 | . | TRBV6-1 | TGTGCCAGCAGTTTTTACAGGGAGTCCTACGAGCAGTACTTC | CASSFYRESYEQYF
TRBD2 | TRBJ2-1 | . | TRBV7-2 | TGTGCCAGCAGCTTAGTAGGGTTCTTTAGCGGGAGCTCCTACAATGAGCAGTTCTTC | CASSLVGFFSGSSYNEQFF
TRBD1 | TRBJ1-5 | . | TRBV19 | TGTGCCAGTAGGGTCAGGGGGCGTGATCAGCCCCAGCATTTT | CASRVRGRDQPQHF
TRBD1 | TRBJ2-5 | once | TRBV4-3 | TGCGCCAGCAGCCAAGATTCAGGACAGGCCTGGGAGACCCAGTACTTC | CASSQDSGQAWETQYF
. | TRBJ2-5 | . | TRBV25-1 | TGTGCCAGCAGTGATCGCGGGACCCAGTACTTC | CASSDRGTQYF
TRBD1 | TRBJ1-4 | . | TRBV30 | TGTGCCTGGCAGGACAGGGGAAAACTGTTTTTT | CAWQDRGKLFF
TRBD2 | TRBJ2-3 | . | TRBV6-5 | TGTGCCAGCACCGGACTAGCGGGGGGTTGGAAGGCGCAGTATTTT | CASTGLAGGWKAQYF
. | TRBJ2-2 | . | TRBV15 | TGTGCCACCCGACCCCCGAACACCGGGGAGCTGTTTTTT | CATRPPNTGELFF
. | TRBJ2-5 | . | TRBV11-1 | TGTGCCAGCAGCTTAGAGGGGCCACCGGGTATGGAGACCCAGTACTTC | CASSLEGPPGMETQYF
. | TRBJ2-7 | . | TRBV30 | TGTGCCTGGAGCCGTACTAGTTACGAGCAGTACTTC | CAWSRTSYEQYF
. | TRBJ1-5 | . | TRBV10-3 | TGTGCCATCAGTGAGTTTTCAGATAGCAATCAGCCCCAGCATTTT | CAISEFSDSNQPQHF
TRBD1 | TRBJ2-2 | . | TRBV4-1 | TGCGCCAGCAGCCCAGGGGACAGGGTCTCCGGGGAGCTGTTTTTT | CASSPGDRVSGELFF
. | TRBJ1-2 | . | TRBV2 | TGTGCCAGCAGTTCGAGCTATGGCTACACCTTC | CASSSSYGYTF
. | TRBJ2-1 | . | TRBV4-1 | TGCGCCAGCACTATATCCCCAGGAGTAACGTACAATGAGCAGTTCTTC | CASTISPGVTYNEQFF
. | TRBJ1-2 | . | TRBV19 | TGTGCCAGTAGTATAATCCCACAGTCTTCCCCCTATGGCTACACCTTC | CASSIIPQSSPYGYTF
TRBD1 | TRBJ2-3 | once | TRBV11-2 | TGTGCCAGCAGCTTAAACAGGGGCTCGGTGGATACGCAGTATTTT | CASSLNRGSVDTQYF
. | TRBJ1-2 | . | TRBV6-5 | TGTGCCAGCAGTTGGAGGGCCGGCTACACCTTC | CASSWRAGYTF
. | TRBJ2-7 | few | TRBV19 | TGTGCCAGTAGTATGGGGAACAGAGCCTACGAGCAGTACTTC | CASSMGNRAYEQYF
. | TRBJ1-1 | . | TRBV11-2 | TGTGCCAGCAGCTTAGCGGAGGGTTCAACTGAAGCTTTCTTT | CASSLAEGSTEAFF
. | TRBJ2-5 | . | TRBV30 | TGTGCCTGGAGTTACGGGATCGAGACCCAGTACTTC | CAWSYGIETQYF
TRBD1 | TRBJ2-3 | . | TRBV5-1 | TGCGCCAGCAGCCCCGGGACAGGGAAAACAGATACGCAGTATTTT | CASSPGTGKTDTQYF
. | TRBJ1-2 | . | TRBV30 | TGTGCCTGCAGGGTCCCCTATGGCTACACCTTC | CACRVPYGYTF
. | TRBJ1-1 | . | TRBV25-1 | TGTGCCAGCAGTGAAAAATACTCGAACACTGAAGCTTTCTTT | CASSEKYSNTEAFF
TRBD2 | TRBJ2-3 | . | TRBV5-1 | TGCGCCAGCAGCTTTGGGACTAGCGACCCAGATACGCAGTATTTT | CASSFGTSDPDTQYF
TRBD1 | TRBJ2-3 | once | TRBV12-5 | TGTGCTAGTGGTCCCCGGGACAGGACTAGCACAGATACGCAGTATTTT | CASGPRDRTSTDTQYF
. | TRBJ2-7 | . | TRBV11-2 | TGTGCCAGCAGCTTACAGGTTCGATCCCGCTCCTACGAGCAGTACTTC | CASSLQVRSRSYEQYF
. | TRBJ1-2 | . | TRBV11-3 | TGTGCCAGCAGCTTAAATGGCTACACCTTC | CASSLNGYTF
. | TRBJ1-5 | . | TRBV30 | TGTGCCTGGAGTGGGGCAGATAGCAATCAGCCCCAGCATTTT | CAWSGADSNQPQHF
. | TRBJ2-7 | . | TRBV2 | TGTGCCAGCAGGGGTGGCAGTTTCCTCTCCTACGAGCAGTACTTC | CASRGGSFLSYEQYF
TRBD1 | TRBJ1-6 | . | TRBV13 | TGTGCCAGCAGCCGTTGGACAGACAGGGAGGGGCTTTGGGGTTCACCCCTCCACTTT | CASSRWTDREGLWGSPLHF
. | TRBJ1-1 | . | TRBV30 | TGTGCCTGGGAAGCCACCACTGAGGCCTTCTTT | CAWEATTEAFF
TRBD1 | TRBJ2-2 | . | TRBV5-1 | TGCGCCAGCAGATTTCTGGGCGGGACAGGGGACACCGGGGAGCTGTTTTTT | CASRFLGGTGDTGELFF
. | TRBJ1-6 | . | TRBV9 | TGTGCCAGCAGCGCGGGACGGACGGATAATTCACCCCTCCACTTT | CASSAGRTDNSPLHF
. | TRBJ2-2 | . | TRBV7-6 | TGTGCCAGCAGCTTAGCCGCTCAGGGTATCGGGGAGCTGTTTTTT | CASSLAAQGIGELFF
. | TRBJ2-2 | . | TRBV5-1 | TGCGCCAGCAGCGCGGGATACCGGGACTTACTATCGGGGGAGCTGTTTTTT | CASSAGYRDLLSGELFF
TRBD2 | TRBJ2-1 | . | TRBV2 | TGTGCCAGCAGTGATGTAGCGGGGGGGCCCCGATTCTTC | CASSDVAGGPRFF
TRBD1 | TRBJ1-1 | . | TRBV2 | TGTGCCAGCAGGGCCTCAGGGGGATTGAACACTGAAGCTTTCTTT | CASRASGGLNTEAFF
. | TRBJ2-5 | . | TRBV7-6 | TGTGCCAGCAGCTATCGCGGGAAGACCCAGTACTTC | CASSYRGKTQYF
. | TRBJ2-7 | . | TRBV5-1 | TGCGCCAGCAGCTTGGATACAGGGCCCGGAATGCAGTACTTC | CASSLDTGPGMQYF
. | TRBJ2-2 | . | TRBV30 | TGTGCCTGGACGAGTGGGACTTACACCGGGGAGCTGTTTTTT | CAWTSGTYTGELFF